This T cell receptor (beta chain) was identified in a study of glioma-infiltrating T cells. Study outcomes and limitations: Very few CDR3 sequences were shared between tissue and blood. Non-neoplastic patients had below-expected tissue-blood divergence, while all gliomas exceeded expectation.

Regarding this clonotype: Its cognate antigen is unknown.

Using RNA template, CDR3s of TCR alpha and beta were amplified with iRepertoire arm-PCR. One-step reverse transcription and amplification started from approximately 100-400 ng of tissue mRNA or PBMC total RNA. Each CDR3 protein is one row after TCRdb ran MiXCR on the multiplex PCR reads. The top ten clones hold 20% of a sample with fewer than 200,000 distinct CDR3 sequences, approximately 30% of them seen once. V gave up 2 bases and J gave up 3 bases, with 8 bases separating them. This CDR3 spans 13 amino acids. CDR1 is DFQATT, CDR2 SNEGSKA, per germline (reference sequence). The V call is TRBV20-1, the J call TRBJ1-5, with D uncertain. The sequenced sample consisted of glioma tissue, nonneoplastic brain tissue, or PBMCs (not recorded which). The TCR originated in a human donor with low-grade glioma or glioblastoma, undergoing nonglioma brain surgery, or in good health (not recorded which). The CDR3: CSARPGDNQPQHF. The CDR3 DNA follows: TGCAGTGCTAGACCCGGGGACAATCAGCCCCAGCATTTT.